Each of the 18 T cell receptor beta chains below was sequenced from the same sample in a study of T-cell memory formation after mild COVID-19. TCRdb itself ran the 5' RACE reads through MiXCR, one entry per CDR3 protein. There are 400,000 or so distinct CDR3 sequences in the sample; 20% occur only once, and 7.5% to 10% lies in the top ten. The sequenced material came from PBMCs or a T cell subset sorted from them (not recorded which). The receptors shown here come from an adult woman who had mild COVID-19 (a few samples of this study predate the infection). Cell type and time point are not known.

CDR3 in DNA: TGTGCCACCAGTGATGTGGAAAGTTTGGGGTACAATGAGCAGTTCTTC. Residues: CATSDVESLGYNEQFF. The V call is TRBV24-1, the J call TRBJ2-1; D is unresolved. The germline V gene has CDR1 KGHDR and CDR2 SFDVKD. CDR3 length: 16 residues. The V end lost 3 bases, the J end lost 4 bases, and 15 bases lay between the germline ends.

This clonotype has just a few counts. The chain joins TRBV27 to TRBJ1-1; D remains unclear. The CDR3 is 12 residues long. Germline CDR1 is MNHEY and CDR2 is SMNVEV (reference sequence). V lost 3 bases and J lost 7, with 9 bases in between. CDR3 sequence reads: CASSLLHDEAFF. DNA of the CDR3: TGTGCCAGCAGTTTGTTACACGATGAAGCTTTCTTT.

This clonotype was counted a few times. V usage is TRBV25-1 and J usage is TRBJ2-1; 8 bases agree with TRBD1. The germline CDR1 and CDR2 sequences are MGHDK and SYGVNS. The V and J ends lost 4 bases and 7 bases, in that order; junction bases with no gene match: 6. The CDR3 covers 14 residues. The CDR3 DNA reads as TGTGCCAGCAGTGTCCGGGACAGGATTAATGAGCAGTTCTTC. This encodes CASSVRDRINEQFF.

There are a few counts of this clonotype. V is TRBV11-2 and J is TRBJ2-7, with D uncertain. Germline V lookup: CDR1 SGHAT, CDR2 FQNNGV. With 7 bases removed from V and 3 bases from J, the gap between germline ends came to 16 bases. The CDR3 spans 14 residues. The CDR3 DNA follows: TGTGCCAGCAAGGAACTGGTTCCGGGCTACGAGCAGTACTTC. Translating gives CASKELVPGYEQYF.

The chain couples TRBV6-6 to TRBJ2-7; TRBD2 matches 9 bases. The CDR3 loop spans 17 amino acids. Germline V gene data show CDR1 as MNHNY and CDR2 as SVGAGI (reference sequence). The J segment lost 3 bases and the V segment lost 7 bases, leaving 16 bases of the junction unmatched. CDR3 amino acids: CASTHGLARTLNYEQYF. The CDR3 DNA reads TGTGCCAGCACCCACGGACTAGCGAGGACACTGAACTACGAGCAGTACTTC.

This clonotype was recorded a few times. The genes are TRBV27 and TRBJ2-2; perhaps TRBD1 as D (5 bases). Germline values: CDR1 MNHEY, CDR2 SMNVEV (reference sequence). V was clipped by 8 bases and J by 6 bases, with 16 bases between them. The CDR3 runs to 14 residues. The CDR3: CASRLGVGSGELFF. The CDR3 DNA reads TGTGCCAGCCGCTTAGGGGTGGGGTCCGGGGAGCTGTTTTTT.

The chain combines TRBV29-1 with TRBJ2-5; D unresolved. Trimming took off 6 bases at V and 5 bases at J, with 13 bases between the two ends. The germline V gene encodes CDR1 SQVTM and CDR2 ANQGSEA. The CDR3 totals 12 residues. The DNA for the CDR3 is TGCAGCGTCGCCTCACCACGGGAGACCCAGTACTTC. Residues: CSVASPRETQYF.

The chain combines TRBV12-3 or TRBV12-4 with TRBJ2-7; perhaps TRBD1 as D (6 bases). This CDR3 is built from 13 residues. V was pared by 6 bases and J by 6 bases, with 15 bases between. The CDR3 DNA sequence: TGTGCCAGCAGGCCCGACAGGACGGGCGAGCAGTACTTC. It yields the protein CASRPDRTGEQYF.

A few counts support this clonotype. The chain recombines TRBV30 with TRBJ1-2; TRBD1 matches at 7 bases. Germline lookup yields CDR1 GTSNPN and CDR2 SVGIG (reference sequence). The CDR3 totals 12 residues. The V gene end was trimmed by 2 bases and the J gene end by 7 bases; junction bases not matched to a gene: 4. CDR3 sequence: CAWSKTGLGYTF. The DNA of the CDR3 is TGTGCCTGGAGTAAGACAGGGCTTGGCTACACCTTC.

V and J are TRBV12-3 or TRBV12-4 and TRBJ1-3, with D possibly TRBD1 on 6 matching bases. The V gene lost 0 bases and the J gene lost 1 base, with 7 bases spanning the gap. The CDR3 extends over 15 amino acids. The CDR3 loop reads CASSLAGASGNTIYF. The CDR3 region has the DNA TGTGCCAGCAGTTTAGCGGGGGCTTCTGGAAACACCATATATTTT.

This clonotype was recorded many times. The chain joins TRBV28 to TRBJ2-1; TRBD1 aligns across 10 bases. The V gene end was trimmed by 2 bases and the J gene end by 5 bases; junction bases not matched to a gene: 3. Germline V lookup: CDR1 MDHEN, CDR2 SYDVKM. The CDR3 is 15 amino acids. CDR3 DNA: TGTGCCAGCAGTTTAATTGGGACAGGGGACAATGAGCAGTTCTTC. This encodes CASSLIGTGDNEQFF.

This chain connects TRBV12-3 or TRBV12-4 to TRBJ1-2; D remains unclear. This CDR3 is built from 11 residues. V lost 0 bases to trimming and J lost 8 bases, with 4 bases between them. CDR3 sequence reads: CASSLALGYTF. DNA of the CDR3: TGTGCCAGCAGTTTAGCTCTCGGCTACACCTTC.

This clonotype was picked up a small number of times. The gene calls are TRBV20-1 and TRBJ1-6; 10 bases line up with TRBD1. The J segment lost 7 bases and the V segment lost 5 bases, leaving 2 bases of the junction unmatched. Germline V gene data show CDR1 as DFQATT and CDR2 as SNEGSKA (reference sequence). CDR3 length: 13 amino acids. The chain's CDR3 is CSAEDRGNSPLHF. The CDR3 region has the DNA TGCAGTGCTGAGGACAGGGGGAATTCACCCCTCCACTTT.

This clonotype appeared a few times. The CDR3: CASQEGGSSTDTQYF. For the CDR3, the DNA is TGTGCCAGCCAGGAAGGGGGGTCTAGCACAGATACGCAGTATTTT. The chain combines TRBV9 with TRBJ2-3; the D call may be TRBD1 or TRBD2 (6 bases each). Germline V lookup: CDR1 SGDLS, CDR2 YYNGEE. The CDR3 totals 15 residues. V shed 7 bases and J shed 0 bases, with 15 bases lying between them.

The CDR3 loop is CASSEVRTNEKLFF. The CDR3 bases are TGTGCCAGCAGTGAAGTTAGAACTAATGAAAAACTGTTTTTT. V is TRBV2 and J is TRBJ1-4, with D hard to call. The V gene lost 1 base and the J gene lost 1 base, with 4 bases spanning the gap. CDR1 is SNHLY and CDR2 is FYNNEI in the germline V gene. The CDR3 is 14 amino acids.

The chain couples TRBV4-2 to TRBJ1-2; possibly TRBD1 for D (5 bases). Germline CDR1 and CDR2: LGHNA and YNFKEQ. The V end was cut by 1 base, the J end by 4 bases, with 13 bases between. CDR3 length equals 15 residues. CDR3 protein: CASSQAVDSSYGYTF. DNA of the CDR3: TGTGCCAGCAGCCAAGCTGTTGACAGTTCCTATGGCTACACCTTC.

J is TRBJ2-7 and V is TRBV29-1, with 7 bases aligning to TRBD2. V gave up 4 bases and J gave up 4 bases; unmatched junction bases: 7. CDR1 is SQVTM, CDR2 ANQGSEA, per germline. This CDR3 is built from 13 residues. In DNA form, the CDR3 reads TGCAGCGTTGTCGGCGGGGGAAGGTACGAGCAGTACTTC. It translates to CSVVGGGRYEQYF.

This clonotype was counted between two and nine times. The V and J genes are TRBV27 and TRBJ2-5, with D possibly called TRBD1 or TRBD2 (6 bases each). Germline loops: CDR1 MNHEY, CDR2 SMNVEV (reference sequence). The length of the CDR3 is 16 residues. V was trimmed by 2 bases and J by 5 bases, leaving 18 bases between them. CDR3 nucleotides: TGTGCCAGCAGTTTAACGGAGAGGGGGGCGTGGGAGACCCAGTACTTC. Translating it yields CASSLTERGAWETQYF.